The 23 T cell receptor beta chains presented below share a single source sample, sequenced in a study of CD8+ T cells in alopecia areata. RNA was extracted and reverse transcribed into cDNA as the sequencing template. Measured with immunoSEQ multiplex PCR; TCRdb has only the in-frame clones, and not every one. This table has 120,000 to 150,000 clones, 45% to 60% appearing once. The specimen was CD4+ T cells sorted from blood. Every receptor here comes from a human donor with alopecia areata.

This CDR3 reads CASRTGQGTYEQYF. The DNA for the CDR3 is TGTGCCAGCAGAACGGGACAGGGAACCTACGAGCAGTACTTC. This chain uses TRBV28 with TRBJ2-7; 9 bases map to TRBD1. Germline values: CDR1 MDHEN, CDR2 SYDVKM. Unmatched junction bases numbered 5, after V lost 6 bases and J lost 2 bases. The CDR3 length is 14 residues.

This clone was seen a single time. The chain employs TRBV6-5 and TRBJ2-7, with D maybe TRBD2 (6 bases). CDR1 MNHEY and CDR2 SVGAGI come from the germline V gene. V shed 6 bases and J shed 5 bases, with 20 bases lying between them. CDR3 length: 15 amino acids. CDR3 sequence: CASRTHGTDRDEQYF. The CDR3 region has the DNA TGTGCCAGCAGAACCCATGGGACTGATAGGGACGAGCAGTACTTC.

The genes are TRBV28 and TRBJ2-7; D uncertain. The CDR3 has 17 amino acids. Trimming took 3 bases from V and 1 from J, leaving 19 bases between them. Germline V CDR1 and CDR2: MDHEN, SYDVKM. This CDR3 reads CASSFPLARRLSYEQYF. CDR3 nucleotide sequence: TGTGCCAGCAGTTTCCCATTAGCCCGACGGCTATCCTACGAGCAGTACTTC. The full variable domain, completed using reference TRBV28 and TRBJ2-7, is DVKVTQSSRYLVKRTGEKVFLECVQDMDHENMFWYRQDPGLGLRLIYFSYDVKMKEKGDIPEGYSVSREKKERFSLILESASTNQTSMYLCASSFPLARRLSYEQYFGPGTRLTVT.

CDR3 sequence (DNA): TGCGCCAGCAGCCGAGCCCTGACGGAGGAGACCCAGTACTTC. Translation: CASSRALTEETQYF. The gene calls are TRBV5-1 and TRBJ2-5; D gene unclear. Germline V gene sequence: CDR1 SGHRS, CDR2 YFSETQ. Trimming removed 4 bases from V and 5 bases from J, with 15 bases in between. The CDR3 is 14 residues long.

This clone was seen more than once but under ten times. The sample carries other DNA sequences with the same CDR3. The chain couples TRBV5-1 to TRBJ2-5; no clear D. V dropped 4 bases and J dropped 2 bases, with 6 bases sitting between them. This CDR3 is 12 amino acids long. Germline assignment: CDR1 SGHRS and CDR2 YFSETQ. This CDR3 reads CASSVGQETQYF. DNA of the CDR3: TGCGCCAGCAGCGTGGGACAAGAGACCCAGTACTTC.

The gene calls are TRBV27 and TRBJ2-4; the match to TRBD1 covers 7 bases. This CDR3 contains 14 residues. J was trimmed by 2 bases and V by 3 bases; bases with no gene match: 1. Germline assignment: CDR1 MNHEY and CDR2 SMNVEV (reference sequence). The CDR3 bases are TGTGCCAGCAGTTTCAGGGGGACCAAAAACATTCAGTACTTC. Translating gives CASSFRGTKNIQYF.

This clone has only one observation. The chain is built from TRBV6-5 and TRBJ2-1; 7 positions match TRBD2. V lost 0 bases and J lost 7; bases outside the gene matches: 9. Germline values: CDR1 MNHEY, CDR2 SVGAGI. There are 16 residues in the CDR3. The CDR3 loop reads CASSYSRTSRANEQFF. Written as DNA, the CDR3 is TGTGCCAGCAGTTACTCGAGGACTAGTCGGGCTAATGAGCAGTTCTTC.

Points on this clone: A read error may account for a junction end that differs from germline. This chain joins TRBV9 and TRBJ1-2; D is unclear. The CDR3 length is 11 residues. Looked up from germline, CDR1 is SGDLS and CDR2 is YYNGEE. CDR3 loop: CASSANFGYTF. CDR3 DNA sequence: TGTGCCAGCAGCGCTAACTTTGGCTACACCTTC.

V gene TRBV5-4 combines with J gene TRBJ2-4, with D perhaps TRBD1 (5 bases). The CDR3 extends over 15 amino acids. The ends were cut back, 4 bases at V and 6 bases at J, with 17 bases in the middle. Germline values: CDR1 SGHNT, CDR2 YYREEE (reference sequence). CDR3 in amino acids: CASSTQGRLVNIQYF. In DNA form, the CDR3 reads TGTGCCAGCAGCACGCAGGGCAGATTGGTAAACATTCAGTACTTC.

The V and J genes are TRBV2 and TRBJ2-2; perhaps TRBD1 as D (5 bases). The length of the CDR3 is 14 residues. The ends were cut back, 6 bases at V and 2 bases at J, with 10 bases in the middle. Germline CDR1 SNHLY, CDR2 FYNNEI. The CDR3 DNA reads TGTGCCAGCAGACAGGACATTAACACCGGGGAGCTGTTTTTT. Its translation: CASRQDINTGELFF.

The chain uses TRBV5-6 and TRBJ1-2; D gene unclear. This CDR3 contains 13 residues. V gave up 4 bases and J gave up 4 bases, with 11 bases separating them. The V gene's germline CDR1 is SGHDT and CDR2 YYEEEE. CDR3 DNA: TGTGCCAGCAGCCCCGGGATCTCCTATGGCTACACCTTC. Translated, it gives CASSPGISYGYTF. Full variable domain (outside the CDR3, taken from reference TRBV5-6 and TRBJ1-2): DAGVTQSPTHLIKTRGQQVTLRCSPKSGHDTVSWYQQALGQGPQFIFQYYEEEERQRGNFPDRFSGHQFPNYSSELNVNALLLGDSALYLCASSPGISYGYTFGSGTRLTVV.

The genes are TRBV6-5 and TRBJ2-1; either TRBD1 or TRBD2 may fit D (5 bases each). The germline CDR1 and CDR2 sequences are MNHEY and SVGAGI. V lost 8 bases to trimming and J lost 6 bases, with 17 bases between them. The CDR3 length is 14 residues. The CDR3 region is CASARAGTANEQFF. The DNA of the CDR3 is TGTGCCAGCGCCCGGGCAGGGACCGCCAATGAGCAGTTCTTC.

The chain is built from TRBV7-9 and TRBJ2-7, with D uncertain. CDR1 and CDR2 from the germline V gene are SEHNR and FQNEAQ (reference sequence). V lost 5 bases to trimming and J lost 4 bases, with 18 bases between them. The CDR3 covers 15 residues. CDR3 nucleotide sequence: TGTGCCAGCAGCCCCCCCTCGTGGCAGACTTACGAGCAGTACTTC. Amino acid sequence: CASSPPSWQTYEQYF.

V gene TRBV28 combines with J gene TRBJ2-1; TRBD2 might be the D (6 bases). Germline CDR1 MDHEN, CDR2 SYDVKM. Deletions cut 8 bases from V and 5 bases from J, with 19 bases between. The CDR3 spans 15 residues. In nucleotides, the CDR3 is TGTGCCAGCCGCTCTGGGGGGATCAATAACAATGAGCAGTTCTTC. This translates into CASRSGGINNNEQFF. Supplemented by reference TRBV28 and TRBJ2-1, the full variable domain reads DVKVTQSSRYLVKRTGEKVFLECVQDMDHENMFWYRQDPGLGLRLIYFSYDVKMKEKGDIPEGYSVSREKKERFSLILESASTNQTSMYLCASRSGGINNNEQFFGPGTRLTVL.

V usage is TRBV30 and J usage is TRBJ1-1, with a weak D call TRBD1 (5 bases). Germline V gene data show CDR1 as GTSNPN and CDR2 as SVGIG (reference sequence). Trimming removed 3 bases from V and 1 base from J, with 12 bases in between. The CDR3 consists of 14 residues. The CDR3 loop reads CAWSRGGWNTEAFF. CDR3 nucleotides: TGTGCCTGGAGCCGGGGGGGGTGGAACACTGAAGCTTTCTTT. Complete variable domain (other parts from reference TRBV30 and TRBJ1-1): SQTIHQWPATLVQPVGSPLSLECTVEGTSNPNLYWYRQAAGRGLQLLFYSVGIGQISSEVPQNLSASRPQDRQFILSSKKLLLSDSGFYLCAWSRGGWNTEAFFGQGTRLTVV.

This chain uses TRBV30 with TRBJ1-1; perhaps TRBD1 as D (5 bases). V lost 4 bases to trimming and J lost 0 bases, with 15 bases between them. Germline-derived CDR1 and CDR2 are GTSNPN and SVGIG (reference sequence). The CDR3 is made up of 15 amino acids. CDR3 sequence: CAWTPDIQLNTEAFF. The CDR3, as DNA: TGTGCCTGGACCCCGGACATTCAGCTGAACACTGAAGCTTTCTTT. Complete variable domain (other parts from reference TRBV30 and TRBJ1-1): SQTIHQWPATLVQPVGSPLSLECTVEGTSNPNLYWYRQAAGRGLQLLFYSVGIGQISSEVPQNLSASRPQDRQFILSSKKLLLSDSGFYLCAWTPDIQLNTEAFFGQGTRLTVV.

This chain uses TRBV29-1 with TRBJ2-1; 9 nucleotides line up with TRBD1. After removal of 6 bases from V and 9 bases from J, the junction contained 3 bases not matched to a gene. CDR1 and CDR2 (germline): SQVTM, ANQGSEA. The CDR3 runs 11 residues. The DNA for the CDR3 is TGCAGCGTAGGACAGGGGACTGAGCAGTTCTTC. As protein: CSVGQGTEQFF.

This clone was seen more than once but under ten times. The genes are TRBV15 and TRBJ2-3; 7 bases line up with TRBD1. The germline CDR1 and CDR2 sequences are LNHNV and YYDKDF (reference sequence). The J segment lost 1 base and the V segment lost 0 bases, leaving 1 base of the junction unmatched. The CDR3 contains 15 residues. The CDR3: CATSRETGRTDTQYF. CDR3 nucleotides: TGTGCCACCAGCAGAGAGACAGGGCGCACAGATACGCAGTATTTT.

The chain employs TRBV29-1 and TRBJ1-2; D is unclear. V lost 7 bases to trimming and J lost 3 bases, with 12 bases between them. The length of the CDR3 is 12 residues. Germline values: CDR1 SQVTM, CDR2 ANQGSEA. In DNA, the CDR3 is TGCAGCGCGCGCAAGGGAGACTATGGCTACACCTTC. As protein: CSARKGDYGYTF.

The V call is TRBV5-1, the J call TRBJ2-2; D might be TRBD2 (5 bases). Germline CDR1 and CDR2: SGHRS and YFSETQ. V was trimmed by 4 bases and J by 4 bases, leaving 11 bases between them. This CDR3 comprises 14 residues. The CDR3 spells CASSEGRTTGELFF. In DNA form, the CDR3 reads TGCGCCAGCAGCGAGGGCCGCACCACCGGGGAGCTGTTTTTT.

This clone was seen only a few times. The chain links TRBV30 to TRBJ2-1, with a tentative D call TRBD2 (6 bases). CDR3 length equals 15 residues. V shed 0 bases and J shed 5 bases, with 14 bases lying between them. The germline V gene has CDR1 GTSNPN and CDR2 SVGIG (reference sequence). The CDR3 sequence is CAWSVGSGSHNEQFF. The CDR3 nucleotides are TGTGCCTGGAGTGTTGGTAGCGGAAGCCACAATGAGCAGTTCTTC.

The chain is built from TRBV27 and TRBJ1-5; no clear D gene. The germline CDR1 and CDR2 sequences are MNHEY and SMNVEV (reference sequence). The V end was cut by 6 bases, the J end by 10 bases, with 19 bases between. The CDR3 length is 14 residues. The CDR3 nucleotides are TGTGCCAGCAGCCCTCTGGCTGCAAGCTACCCCCAGCATTTT. Protein: CASSPLAASYPQHF.

The V gene is TRBV29-1, the J gene TRBJ2-5; D is unresolved. The germline V and J ends were trimmed by 5 bases and 2 bases, with 12 bases remaining between them. CDR1 and CDR2 (germline): SQVTM, ANQGSEA. The CDR3 consists of 13 residues. In DNA form, the CDR3 reads TGCAGCGTTTCCCTAGTGGTTCAAGAGACCCAGTACTTC. It is translated as CSVSLVVQETQYF.